This T cell receptor beta chain was retrieved from a study of blood T cell repertoires in COVID-19. This clone showed up just once. Sequenced by immunoSEQ multiplex PCR; TCRdb stores in-frame clones only, minus some. The data show 200,000 to 250,000 clones, roughly four fifths seen once. V lost 2 bases to trimming and J lost 3 bases, with 9 bases between them. The CDR3 is made up of 15 amino acids. From germline, CDR1 is SGHNT and CDR2 YYREEE (reference sequence). The material sequenced was PBMCs or T cells enriched from blood (not recorded which). The TCR comes from a woman between 45 and 60 years old who had been exposed to COVID-19. The genes are TRBV5-4 and TRBJ2-6; TRBD1 is a possible D gene (6 bases). Written as DNA, the CDR3 is TGTGCCAGCAGCTTAAGGGGGTTTGGGGCCAACGTCCTGACTTTC. Its protein product is CASSLRGFGANVLTF. Full variable domain (remainder filled in from reference TRBV5-4 and TRBJ2-6): ETGVTQSPTHLIKTRGQQVTLRCSSQSGHNTVSWYQQALGQGPQFIFQYYREEENGRGNFPPRFSGLQFPNYSSELNVNALELDDSALYLCASSLRGFGANVLTFGAGSRLTVL.